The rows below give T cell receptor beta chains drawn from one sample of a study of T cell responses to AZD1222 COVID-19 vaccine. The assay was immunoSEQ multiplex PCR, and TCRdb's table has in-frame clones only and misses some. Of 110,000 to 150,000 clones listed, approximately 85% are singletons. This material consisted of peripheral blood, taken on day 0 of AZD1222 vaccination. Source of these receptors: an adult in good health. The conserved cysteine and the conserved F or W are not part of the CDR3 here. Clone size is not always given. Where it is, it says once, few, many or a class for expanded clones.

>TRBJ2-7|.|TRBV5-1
ASSPGGDEQY
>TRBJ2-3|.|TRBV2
ASTVGVALWDTQY
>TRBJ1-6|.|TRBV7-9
ASSKLGQGDSPLH
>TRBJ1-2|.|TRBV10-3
AISEGGLFYGYT
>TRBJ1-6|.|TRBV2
ASSPNSPLH
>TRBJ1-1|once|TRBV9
ASSEVGLGSTEAF
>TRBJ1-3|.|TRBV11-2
ASTPSGNTIY
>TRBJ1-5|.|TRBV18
ASSPQGHGNQPQH
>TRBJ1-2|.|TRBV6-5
ASSYSSRTGVYGYT
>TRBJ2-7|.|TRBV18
ASSPSRDRAVYEQY
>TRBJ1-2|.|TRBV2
ASMGGVGIHGYT
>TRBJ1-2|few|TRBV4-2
ASSQDSADSYGYT
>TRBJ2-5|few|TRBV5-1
ASSLYPFGSGQETQY
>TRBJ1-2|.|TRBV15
ATSRGGPDARGYT
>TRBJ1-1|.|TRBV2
ASREQGGTEAF
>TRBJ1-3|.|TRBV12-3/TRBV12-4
ASRRDSGNTIY
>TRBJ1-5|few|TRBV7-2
ASSLRQGDNQPQH
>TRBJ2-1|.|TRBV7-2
ASFEGGNEQF
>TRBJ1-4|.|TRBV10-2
ASSDYDRGEEKLF
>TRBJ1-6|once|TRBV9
ASSERRENGPLH
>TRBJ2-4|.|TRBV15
ATSRDEGLAKNIQY
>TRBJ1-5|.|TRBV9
ASSATGGQPQH
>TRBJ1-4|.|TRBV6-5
ASTPLGVNEKLF
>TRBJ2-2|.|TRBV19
ASLRQGAHGGELF
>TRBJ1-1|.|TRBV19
ASSRIANTEAF
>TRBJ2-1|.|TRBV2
ASIRLAGGDNEQF
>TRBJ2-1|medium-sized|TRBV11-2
ASSSPSSGPPDEQF
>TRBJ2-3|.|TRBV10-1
ATSATDTQY
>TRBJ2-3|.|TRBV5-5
ASSLADRGGTDTQY
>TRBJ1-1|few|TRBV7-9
ASSVYTEAF
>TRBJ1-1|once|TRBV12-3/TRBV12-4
ASSAQGRTEAF
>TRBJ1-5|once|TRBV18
ASSERASRGNQPQH
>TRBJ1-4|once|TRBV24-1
ASKTGPATNEKLF
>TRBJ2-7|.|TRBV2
ASRDRAYEQY
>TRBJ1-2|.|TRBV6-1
ASRTDRNYGYT
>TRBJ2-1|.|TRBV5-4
ASSLAGPLGEQF
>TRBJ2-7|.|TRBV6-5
ASNTGTGQNHEQY
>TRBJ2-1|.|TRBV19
ASSISGVSEQF
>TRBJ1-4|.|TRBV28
ASSSPGDLGEKLF
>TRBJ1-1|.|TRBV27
ATTIRGDPNTEAF
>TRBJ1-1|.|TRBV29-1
SGRQGSGAF
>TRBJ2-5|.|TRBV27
ASSLFNQETQY
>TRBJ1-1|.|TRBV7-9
ASSFLTGSTEAF
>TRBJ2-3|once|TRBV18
ASSKEAALPPDTQY
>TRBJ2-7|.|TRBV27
ASSLGTRGYEQY
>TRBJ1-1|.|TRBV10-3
AISEDGLTEAF
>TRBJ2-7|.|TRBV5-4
ASSFRDTPSYEQY
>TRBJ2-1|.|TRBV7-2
ASSFSSRPSSYNEQF
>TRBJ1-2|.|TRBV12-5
ASASTGKGYT
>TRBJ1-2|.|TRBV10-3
AISRSGDYGYT
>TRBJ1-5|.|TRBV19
ASSIRQGDNQPQH
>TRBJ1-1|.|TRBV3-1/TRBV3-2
ASSLEGRANTEAF
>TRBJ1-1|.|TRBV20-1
SARTGREAF
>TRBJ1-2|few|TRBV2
ASSETPEYGYT
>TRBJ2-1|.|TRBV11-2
ASSLMAEPSYNEQF
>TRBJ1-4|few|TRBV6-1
ASSEVPGASSNEKLF
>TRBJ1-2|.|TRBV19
AVDRGLGRGYT
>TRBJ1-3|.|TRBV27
ASSSGNGRGNTIY
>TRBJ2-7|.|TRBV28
ASSGPTVSYEQY
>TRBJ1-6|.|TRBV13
ASSLGAGAYNSPLH